What follows describes a single TCR beta chain. The data stem from a study of blood T cell repertoires in COVID-19. Here immunoSEQ multiplex PCR was the method, and the copy in TCRdb shows in-frame clones only, minus some. The sample lists fewer than 300,000 clones, 80% to 95% seen once, with roughly 1.1% in the top ten. V lost 3 bases, J lost 5 bases, and 5 bases stayed unmatched. The CDR3 length is 14 residues. Per the germline V gene, CDR1 is LGHDT and CDR2 is YNNKEL (reference sequence). This sequence originates from a woman in her thirties who had recovered from COVID-19. This sequence joins TRBV3-1 (or the pseudogene TRBV3-2) and TRBJ2-7; 9 bases map to TRBD1. The sample taken for sequencing was PBMCs or T cells enriched from blood (not recorded which). Here the CDR3 DNA reads TGTGCCAGCAGCCATTGGGACAGGGCAGACGAGCAGTACTTC. It codes for CASSHWDRADEQYF.